This is a list of T cell receptor beta chains from one sample in a study of shared T cell receptors in the human thymus. Method: immunoSEQ multiplex PCR; TCRdb's copy keeps in-frame clones and lacks some. This table has under 700,000 clones, about four fifths appearing once. These data also formed part of another study, on human thymus T cells.

The sequencing input was thymocytes. All receptors come from a boy younger than two with a congenital heart defect. CDR3s include the opening cysteine and the closing phenylalanine or tryptophan. The order of the fields is V gene, clone size, D gene, J gene, CDR3 protein, CDR3 DNA. D genes are given only for firm matches. A clone size is listed for some rows: how often the clone was seen (once, few, many), or a class if it is expanded.

V: TRBV19; size: -; D: TRBD1; J: TRBJ1-2; CDR3: CASSGTGEGFYGYTF; DNA: TGTGCCAGTAGCGGGACAGGGGAAGGTTTCTATGGCTACACCTTC
V: TRBV7-6; size: -; D: TRBD2; J: TRBJ2-1; CDR3: CASSFRGRGEQFF; DNA: TGTGCCAGCAGCTTTCGCGGGAGGGGTGAGCAGTTCTTC
V: TRBV30; size: few; D: TRBD1; J: TRBJ1-2; CDR3: CAWSEGQGQLANYGYTF; DNA: TGTGCCTGGAGTGAAGGACAGGGACAGTTAGCTAACTATGGCTACACCTTC
V: TRBV9; size: once; D: -; J: TRBJ2-1; CDR3: CASSVASAGPDYNEQFF; DNA: TGTGCCAGCAGCGTAGCTTCGGCAGGGCCGGACTACAATGAGCAGTTCTTC
V: TRBV4-1; size: -; D: TRBD2; J: TRBJ2-3; CDR3: CASSPGTTDTDTQYF; DNA: TGCGCCAGCAGCCCGGGGACTACAGACACAGATACGCAGTATTTT
V: TRBV29-1; size: -; D: -; J: TRBJ2-5; CDR3: CSVHPPRLQETQYF; DNA: TGCAGCGTCCACCCCCCGCGGTTACAAGAGACCCAGTACTTC
V: TRBV30; size: -; D: TRBD1; J: TRBJ2-6; CDR3: CAWSVTGGISGANVLTF; DNA: TGTGCCTGGAGTGTGACAGGGGGCATCTCTGGGGCCAACGTCCTGACTTTC
V: TRBV5-1; size: -; D: -; J: TRBJ1-2; CDR3: CASGSQPGVGYGYTF; DNA: TGCGCCAGCGGGTCCCAACCCGGGGTTGGCTATGGCTACACCTTC
V: TRBV10-3; size: -; D: TRBD1; J: TRBJ1-5; CDR3: CAISESRYRGGSFNQPQHF; DNA: TGTGCCATCAGTGAGTCCCGGTACAGGGGCGGCTCCTTCAATCAGCCCCAGCATTTT
V: TRBV11-2; size: -; D: -; J: TRBJ1-2; CDR3: CASSLAGEPYGYTF; DNA: TGTGCCAGCAGCTTAGCGGGGGAGCCCTATGGCTACACCTTC
V: TRBV19; size: -; D: -; J: TRBJ2-4; CDR3: CASSAGQGGLAKNIQYF; DNA: TGTGCCAGTAGTGCTGGACAAGGCGGCCTAGCCAAAAACATTCAGTACTTC
V: TRBV29-1; size: -; D: -; J: TRBJ2-7; CDR3: CSAFLQGPELNSYEQYF; DNA: TGCAGCGCCTTCTTACAGGGCCCCGAACTAAACTCCTACGAGCAGTACTTC
V: TRBV6-4; size: -; D: TRBD1; J: TRBJ2-1; CDR3: CASSPRDRGNEQFF; DNA: TGTGCCAGCAGCCCCCGGGACAGGGGCAATGAGCAGTTCTTC
V: TRBV9; size: -; D: TRBD2; J: TRBJ2-4; CDR3: CASSPSGSGNKNIQYF; DNA: TGTGCCAGCAGCCCTAGCGGGTCGGGGAACAAAAACATTCAGTACTTC
V: TRBV6-5; size: -; D: -; J: TRBJ2-7; CDR3: CASSYSPDNSYEQYF; DNA: TGTGCCAGCAGTTACTCGCCTGACAACTCCTACGAGCAGTACTTC
V: TRBV29-1; size: -; D: TRBD2; J: TRBJ2-3; CDR3: CSVVTSGFTDTQYF; DNA: TGCAGCGTTGTAACTAGCGGGTTCACAGATACGCAGTATTTT
V: TRBV5-6; size: -; D: TRBD1; J: TRBJ1-2; CDR3: CASSLSAPGQKIYGYTF; DNA: TGTGCCAGCAGCCTTTCAGCCCCGGGACAGAAGATATATGGCTACACCTTC
V: TRBV14; size: few; D: -; J: TRBJ2-5; CDR3: CASSHLKPTPPEEETQYF; DNA: TGTGCCAGCAGCCACCTAAAGCCCACCCCCCCCGAGGAAGAGACCCAGTACTTC
V: TRBV12-5; size: -; D: -; J: TRBJ2-1; CDR3: CASGLSAWHEQFF; DNA: TGTGCTAGTGGGTTGTCAGCGTGGCATGAGCAGTTCTTC
V: TRBV6-4; size: -; D: TRBD2; J: TRBJ2-1; CDR3: CASRYTRTSGRYEQFF; DNA: TGTGCCAGCAGGTACACTCGGACTAGCGGGAGGTATGAGCAGTTCTTC
V: TRBV15; size: -; D: -; J: TRBJ2-5; CDR3: CATSRDPRDYQPFGETQYF; DNA: TGTGCCACCAGCAGAGATCCCCGCGACTACCAACCCTTCGGAGAGACCCAGTACTTC
V: TRBV5-1; size: few; D: TRBD1; J: TRBJ2-7; CDR3: CASSLEATGSSYEQYF; DNA: TGCGCCAGCAGCTTGGAGGCGACAGGGAGCTCCTACGAGCAGTACTTC
V: TRBV7-2; size: -; D: -; J: TRBJ2-1; CDR3: CASSSRVGDSYNEQFF; DNA: TGTGCCAGCAGCTCCCGGGTCGGTGACTCCTACAATGAGCAGTTCTTC
V: TRBV27; size: -; D: TRBD2; J: TRBJ2-1; CDR3: CARTKGAGGRDEQFF; DNA: TGTGCCCGAACAAAGGGGGCGGGAGGGCGGGATGAGCAGTTCTTC
V: TRBV28; size: -; D: -; J: TRBJ2-7; CDR3: CASSRDFTYEQYF; DNA: TGTGCCAGCAGTAGAGATTTCACCTACGAGCAGTACTTC
V: TRBV6-5; size: -; D: TRBD1; J: TRBJ2-7; CDR3: CASSYEKGQGSYEQYF; DNA: TGTGCCAGCAGTTACGAAAAAGGACAGGGATCCTACGAGCAGTACTTC
V: TRBV4-3; size: -; D: TRBD2; J: TRBJ2-7; CDR3: CASSQEPLAGSSYEQYF; DNA: TGCGCCAGCAGCCAAGAGCCTCTAGCGGGAAGCTCCTACGAGCAGTACTTC
V: TRBV7-2; size: -; D: TRBD2; J: TRBJ2-7; CDR3: CASRKSGTSGRRDEQYF; DNA: TGTGCCAGCAGAAAAAGTGGGACTAGCGGGAGGCGCGACGAGCAGTACTTC
V: TRBV27; size: once; D: TRBD1; J: TRBJ2-6; CDR3: CASSQRQGNSGANVLTF; DNA: TGTGCCAGCAGCCAAAGACAGGGCAACTCTGGGGCCAACGTCCTGACTTTC
V: TRBV7-9; size: once; D: TRBD1; J: TRBJ1-2; CDR3: CASAEGGQGHGYTF; DNA: TGTGCCAGCGCTGAGGGGGGACAGGGCCATGGCTACACCTTC
V: TRBV29-1; size: -; D: TRBD2; J: TRBJ2-1; CDR3: CSIATSVSSYNEQFF; DNA: TGCAGCATTGCCACTAGCGTGAGCTCCTACAATGAGCAGTTCTTC
V: TRBV6-6; size: -; D: -; J: TRBJ2-3; CDR3: CASSYKRVDTQYF; DNA: TGTGCCAGCAGTTACAAGCGGGTAGATACGCAGTATTTT
V: TRBV9; size: once; D: -; J: TRBJ2-1; CDR3: CASSVLGTPGRDEQFF; DNA: TGTGCCAGCAGCGTGCTAGGGACTCCGGGCCGGGATGAGCAGTTCTTC
V: TRBV7-9; size: few; D: TRBD1; J: TRBJ1-1; CDR3: CASSLARDRASEAFF; DNA: TGTGCCAGCAGCTTAGCCCGGGACAGGGCTAGTGAAGCTTTCTTT
V: TRBV7-2; size: -; D: -; J: TRBJ2-7; CDR3: CASSPVVHRDTYEQYF; DNA: TGTGCCAGCAGCCCAGTCGTCCACAGGGATACCTACGAGCAGTACTTC
V: TRBV27; size: -; D: TRBD1; J: TRBJ1-2; CDR3: CASSFGTGCNYTF; DNA: TGTGCCAGCAGCTTCGGGACAGGGTGTAACTACACCTTC
V: TRBV4-1; size: -; D: TRBD1; J: TRBJ1-2; CDR3: CASSQGTGDDYGYTF; DNA: TGCGCCAGCAGCCAAGGAACAGGGGATGACTATGGCTACACCTTC
V: TRBV7-9; size: few; D: -; J: TRBJ2-2; CDR3: CASNAGRTGELFF; DNA: TGTGCCAGCAACGCGGGAAGAACCGGGGAGCTGTTTTTT
V: TRBV9; size: few; D: -; J: TRBJ2-1; CDR3: CASSGDTLDEQFF; DNA: TGTGCCAGCAGCGGGGACACCCTGGATGAGCAGTTCTTC
V: TRBV30; size: -; D: -; J: TRBJ2-7; CDR3: CAWRQGVLYEQYF; DNA: TGTGCCTGGAGACAGGGCGTACTCTACGAGCAGTACTTC
V: TRBV4-3; size: -; D: TRBD1; J: TRBJ2-3; CDR3: CASSDRDRAGGTQYF; DNA: TGCGCCAGCAGCGACCGGGACAGGGCTGGAGGTACGCAGTATTTT
V: TRBV15; size: -; D: TRBD2; J: TRBJ2-7; CDR3: CATGGESSYEQYF; DNA: TGTGCCACCGGGGGGGAGAGCTCCTACGAGCAGTACTTC
V: TRBV6-1; size: -; D: -; J: TRBJ2-3; CDR3: CASSEAGRVSGEDTQYF; DNA: TGTGCCAGCAGTGAAGCTGGCCGAGTCAGTGGAGAAGATACGCAGTATTTT
V: TRBV11-2; size: -; D: -; J: TRBJ2-1; CDR3: CASTVGGYNEQFF; DNA: TGTGCCAGCACCGTAGGGGGCTACAATGAGCAGTTCTTC
V: TRBV7-2; size: -; D: TRBD2; J: TRBJ2-7; CDR3: CASSPEGGSKNEQYF; DNA: TGTGCCAGCAGCCCAGAAGGCGGGAGTAAAAACGAGCAGTACTTC
V: TRBV28; size: few; D: -; J: TRBJ1-1; CDR3: CASSWGVETEAFF; DNA: TGTGCCAGCAGCTGGGGGGTAGAGACTGAAGCTTTCTTT
V: TRBV4-3; size: -; D: -; J: TRBJ2-1; CDR3: CASSPLKGAESSSYNEQFF; DNA: TGCGCCAGCAGCCCCCTAAAGGGAGCGGAGTCAAGCTCCTACAATGAGCAGTTCTTC
V: TRBV4-2; size: -; D: TRBD2; J: TRBJ2-5; CDR3: CASSQDRAGGSKEQYF; DNA: TGTGCCAGCAGCCAAGATCGAGCGGGGGGCTCTAAGGAGCAGTACTTC
V: TRBV30; size: -; D: -; J: TRBJ2-7; CDR3: CAWSPPGHFSLYEQYF; DNA: TGTGCCTGGAGCCCGCCGGGACATTTCTCCCTATACGAGCAGTACTTC
V: TRBV2; size: -; D: TRBD2; J: TRBJ2-7; CDR3: CASSEEGSGRVEQYF; DNA: TGTGCCAGCAGTGAAGAGGGTAGCGGGAGGGTGGAGCAGTACTTC
V: TRBV29-1; size: few; D: -; J: TRBJ2-5; CDR3: CSVEVRPRGRGDGTQYF; DNA: TGCAGCGTTGAAGTTCGCCCCCGGGGGAGGGGGGACGGGACCCAGTACTTC